This T cell receptor (beta chain) was sequenced in a study of T-cell reconstitution after alpha-beta-depleted transplantation in children. This clonotype was counted a few times. Unique molecular identifiers were built into the TCRbeta library. Using its own MiXCR run on the PCR reads, TCRdb lists one record per CDR3 protein. The table shows 330,000 or so distinct CDR3 sequences, with 9% to 12% occurring only once. This CDR3 contains 15 residues. Germline CDR1 and CDR2: SGHTA and FQGNSA. J was trimmed by 3 bases and V by 5 bases; bases with no gene match: 7. The material was PBMCs from the stem cell graft donor, obtained from the stem cell graft. The source is a human donor who donated a stem cell graft to a child with acute lymphoblastic leukemia. This sequence joins TRBV7-2 and TRBJ2-7, with 10 bases aligning to TRBD2. The CDR3, as DNA: TGTGCCAGCAGCACTCGGACTAGCGGAGGCTACGAGCAGTACTTC. This encodes CASSTRTSGGYEQYF.